Reported below is one T cell receptor beta chain. Its antigen is as yet unknown. Germline assignment: CDR1 MDHEN and CDR2 SYDVKM. The CDR3 loop spans 15 amino acids. Template switching was used to attach UMIs, which incorporated a 6-nucleotide sample barcode. After re-calling the 5' RACE reads, TCRdb lists one entry per CDR3 protein, DNA absent. The listing records fewer than 350,000 distinct CDR3 sequences. These data originate in a study of monozygotic twins with inflammatory bowel disease. Study-wide findings and caveats: Among the T cells, different subtypes could not be distinguished. Repertoire similarity matched across concordant and discordant twins, perhaps owing to limited power.

After skipping T cell sorting, the authors isolated total RNA from whole blood. J is TRBJ1-1 and V is TRBV28; the TRBD1 assignment by TCRdb is unverifiable without DNA. The receptor was isolated from a human donor with ulcerative colitis or Crohn's disease, or a healthy co-twin of an affected twin (not recorded which). Source material: blood. The CDR3 reads CASRPPRALNTEAFF.